This entry lists 30 T cell receptor beta chains sequenced from one sample in a study of metastatic and nonmetastatic thyroid tumors. Using MiXCR, TCRdb re-called clones from the PCR reads. The profile shows 15,000 to 20,000 clones, 25% of them singletons. Until they underwent thyroid surgery, no patient had received any treatment. The sample taken for sequencing was adjacent normal tissue. Receptor source: a female donor with papillary thyroid cancer or a benign thyroid nodule (not recorded which). Some clones in this sample may be carry-over from other donors' samples.

This clone was seen once. The chain links TRBV20-1 to TRBJ2-2; 8 positions agree with TRBD2. The CDR3 totals 13 residues. The ends lost 6 bases at V and 5 bases at J; junction bases unmatched: 5. Germline CDR1 reads DFQATT; CDR2 reads SNEGSKA (reference sequence). The CDR3 bases are TGCAGTGCCACAAGCGGGAGTACCGGGGAGCTGTTTTTT. It is translated as CSATSGSTGELFF.

This clone was recorded a few times. V usage is TRBV6-1 and J usage is TRBJ2-7, with D perhaps TRBD2 (5 bases). The CDR3 contains 14 residues. Germline V gives CDR1 MNHNS, CDR2 SASEGT. The V end lost 3 bases, the J end lost 2 bases, and 11 bases lay between the germline ends. CDR3 nucleotide sequence: TGTGCCAGCAGTGAGGTGGCCGGGGCCTACGAGCAGTACTTC. It yields the protein CASSEVAGAYEQYF.

DNA of the CDR3: TGTGCCAGCAGCTTACTTCCGGGACTAGCGGGACTGGACAATGAGCAGTTCTTC. It specifies CASSLLPGLAGLDNEQFF. This chain uses TRBV11-1 with TRBJ2-1; 13 nucleotides agree with TRBD2. Germline lookup yields CDR1 SGHAT and CDR2 FQDESV (reference sequence). V lost 2 bases, J lost 5 bases, and 9 bases stayed unmatched. The CDR3 has 18 residues.

Relative to its sample, this clone is medium-sized. The rearrangement uses TRBV7-3 and TRBJ1-1; maybe TRBD1 (5 bases). The CDR3 has 15 residues. The germline CDR1 and CDR2 sequences are SGHTA and FQGTGA. Trimming pared 0 bases from V and 5 bases from J, leaving 13 bases between. This chain's CDR3 is CASSLTGGSGTEAFF. In DNA, the CDR3 is TGTGCCAGCAGCTTAACCGGGGGATCGGGGACTGAAGCTTTCTTT.

This clone was recorded at least ten times. A much larger clone differs from this one at a single base, so this may be a read error. The chain's CDR3 is CVSTMWGSGTDTQYF. As DNA, the CDR3 is TGTGTCAGCACCATGTGGGGGAGCGGGACAGATACGCAGTATTTT. The J gene is TRBJ2-3, the V gene TRBV9; perhaps TRBD2 as D (6 bases). This CDR3 is built from 15 residues. Germline V CDR1 and CDR2: SGDLS, YYNGEE.

This clone showed up just a few times. Germline is not matched at one junction end, which may reflect a read error. The sample contains more than one DNA sequence encoding this CDR3. This chain connects TRBV19 to TRBJ2-7; D is unresolved. Germline V gene sequence: CDR1 LNHDA, CDR2 SQIVND (reference sequence). This CDR3 region has 14 residues. CDR3 amino acids: CASSPLSSGYEQYF. The CDR3 DNA follows: TGTGCCAGTAGTCCATTATCGTCAGGCTACGAGCAGTACTTT.

The rearrangement joins TRBV7-2 to TRBJ2-2; no firm D call. Germline lookup yields CDR1 SGHTA and CDR2 FQGNSA. This CDR3 is built from 15 residues. Trimming pared 5 bases from V and 6 bases from J, leaving 16 bases between. The CDR3 DNA follows: TGTGCCAGCAGCACAGATGGGCTCAGAGCCGGGGAGCTGTTTTTT. Its translation: CASSTDGLRAGELFF.

The chain carries TRBV6-1 and TRBJ2-7; TRBD1 aligns across 8 bases. CDR1 is MNHNS and CDR2 is SASEGT in the germline V gene. V lost 3 bases and J lost 5; bases outside the gene matches: 6. The CDR3 runs 14 residues. CDR3 residues: CASSETDRVHEQYF. Written as DNA, the CDR3 is TGTGCCAGCAGTGAGACGGACAGGGTCCACGAGCAGTACTTC.

The V and J genes are TRBV12-3 or TRBV12-4 and TRBJ1-5; no firm D call. The CDR3 has 14 amino acids. The germline V and J ends were trimmed by 7 bases and 3 bases, with 13 bases remaining between them. The CDR3 DNA follows: TGTGCCAGCACCCTACGAGGTCCCAATCAGCCCCAGCATTTT. Residues: CASTLRGPNQPQHF.

This clone was found many times. This rearrangement joins TRBV27 to TRBJ1-1, with 8 bases fitting TRBD1. The CDR3 spans 14 residues. In germline, CDR1 is MNHEY, CDR2 SMNVEV (reference sequence). V was pared by 5 bases and J by 4 bases, with 6 bases of the junction left unmatched. The CDR3 DNA is TGTGCCAGCAGTGTCACAGGGGGATTCACTGAAGCTTTCTTT. Amino acid sequence: CASSVTGGFTEAFF.

In its sample, this clone was seen a few times. The V gene is TRBV20-1, the J gene TRBJ1-6; perhaps TRBD1 as D (5 bases). V lost 3 bases and J lost 4, with 13 bases in between. The CDR3 runs to 15 residues. Germline CDR1 reads DFQATT; CDR2 reads SNEGSKA (reference sequence). Here the CDR3 DNA reads TGCAGTGCTAGGAGGGGAGAGTCTTATAATTCACCCCTCCACTTT. This translates into CSARRGESYNSPLHF.

This clone was seen only a few times. The chain recombines TRBV6-5 with TRBJ2-1; 12 positions match TRBD1. CDR1 is MNHEY, CDR2 SVGAGI, per germline. The junction had 10 bases not matched to a gene; V was cut back by 5 bases and J by 8 bases. CDR3 length equals 16 residues. The CDR3, as DNA: TGTGCCAGCAGTAGTGCGGGACAGGGGGCGATCGATGAGCAGTTCTTC. This codes for CASSSAGQGAIDEQFF.

This clone has only a few counts. The J gene is TRBJ2-4, the V gene TRBV27, with D possibly TRBD2 on 6 matching bases. CDR1 is MNHEY, CDR2 SMNVEV, per germline (reference sequence). The CDR3 length is 14 residues. Between the trimmed V and J ends, which lost 4 bases and 7 bases, there was a span of 14 bases. The CDR3 DNA sequence: TGTGCCAGCAGTTCCCGGTCAGGAGGGAACATTCAGTACTTC. Amino acid sequence: CASSSRSGGNIQYF.

This chain joins TRBV7-9 and TRBJ1-2; no reliable D call. Germline CDR1 SEHNR, CDR2 FQNEAQ (reference sequence). The CDR3 has 14 amino acids. V was clipped by 0 bases and J by 5 bases, with 10 bases between them. The CDR3: CASSLAGGEYGYTF. The CDR3 DNA reads TGTGCCAGCAGCTTAGCGGGCGGGGAATATGGCTACACCTTC.

The rearrangement joins TRBV6-1 to TRBJ2-1; D is undetermined. The CDR3 spans 12 residues. V was clipped by 6 bases and J by 7 bases, with 10 bases between them. The V gene's germline CDR1 is MNHNS and CDR2 SASEGT. In nucleotides, the CDR3 is TGTGCCAGCAGAAACCGACTTAATGAGCAGTTCTTC. Translated, it gives CASRNRLNEQFF.

This chain uses TRBV20-1 with TRBJ1-5, with unresolved D. Trimming took off 0 bases at V and 5 bases at J, with 8 bases between the two ends. The CDR3 extends over 13 amino acids. Looked up from germline, CDR1 is DFQATT and CDR2 is SNEGSKA (reference sequence). The DNA of the CDR3 is TGCAGTGCTAGAGAGACACGCTATCAGCCCCAGCATTTT. This codes for CSARETRYQPQHF.

This sequence joins TRBV6-1 and TRBJ2-5; no reliable D call. V lost 1 base to trimming and J lost 1 base, with 13 bases between them. Germline V lookup: CDR1 MNHNS, CDR2 SASEGT. CDR3 length: 16 amino acids. CDR3 sequence: CASSEGGGEFQETQYF. The CDR3 region has the DNA TGTGCCAGCAGTGAAGGGGGTGGTGAATTCCAAGAGACCCAGTACTTC.

The V and J genes are TRBV6-1 and TRBJ1-6; D unresolved. Trimming removed 5 bases at V and 6 bases at J, with 5 bases between. The CDR3 runs 12 residues. The germline gives CDR1 MNHNS, CDR2 SASEGT. The CDR3 DNA reads TGTGCCAGCAGTTCGGGTAATTCACCCCTCCACTTT. This gives the protein CASSSGNSPLHF.

CDR3 amino acids: CASSFDLAGGRQYF. The DNA for the CDR3 is TGTGCCAGCAGTTTTGACCTAGCGGGCGGGAGGCAGTATTTT. The V and J genes are TRBV12-3 or TRBV12-4 and TRBJ2-3, with 8 bases that match TRBD2. The CDR3 runs to 14 residues. J was trimmed by 11 bases and V by 3 bases; bases with no gene match: 10.

The rearrangement links TRBV5-6 to TRBJ1-2; 9 bases line up with TRBD1. The J segment lost 6 bases and the V segment lost 2 bases, leaving 5 bases of the junction unmatched. The germline V gene has CDR1 SGHDT and CDR2 YYEEEE. This CDR3 is built from 14 residues. In nucleotides, the CDR3 is TGTGCCAGCAGCTTTGGACAGGGGCTGGATGGCTACACCTTC. Translated, it gives CASSFGQGLDGYTF.

The chain links TRBV5-1 to TRBJ1-2, with D possibly being TRBD1 (6 bases). This CDR3 is built from 13 residues. Trimming left V 6 bases short and J 5 bases short, with 14 bases between. Germline values: CDR1 SGHRS, CDR2 YFSETQ. The CDR3 sequence is CASISAQGYGYTF. The CDR3, as DNA: TGCGCCAGCATCTCAGCCCAGGGGTATGGCTACACCTTC.

The chain joins TRBV30 to TRBJ1-5, with D possibly TRBD1 on 6 matching bases. The ends were cut back, 6 bases at V and 15 bases at J, with 27 bases in the middle. Looked up from germline, CDR1 is GTSNPN and CDR2 is SVGIG (reference sequence). The CDR3 has 14 residues. DNA of the CDR3: TGTGCCTGCCAGCTTCAGGGGCCCGGTCGTATTTTGCATTTT. Its protein product is CACQLQGPGRILHF.

This clone was found a few times. The chain carries TRBV6-2 or TRBV6-3 and TRBJ1-2; 9 nucleotides align to TRBD1. CDR1 and CDR2 from the germline V gene are MNHEY and SVGEGT. V dropped 7 bases and J dropped 6; count of bases not matched to a gene: 9. The CDR3 runs to 14 residues. The DNA for the CDR3 is TGTGCCAGCACCCACGGGACAGGGATGGATGGCTACACCTTC. It specifies CASTHGTGMDGYTF.

This clone was observed many times. This sequence joins TRBV6-1 and TRBJ1-2; D gene unclear. The length of the CDR3 is 13 residues. Germline assignment: CDR1 MNHNS and CDR2 SASEGT. V was trimmed by 0 bases and J by 5 bases, leaving 7 bases between them. The CDR3 loop is CASSEAGGYGYTF. CDR3 nucleotide sequence: TGTGCCAGCAGTGAAGCGGGTGGTTATGGCTACACCTTC.

This clone was counted only a few times. This chain connects TRBV2 to TRBJ2-3; possible D gene TRBD2, 6 bases. Germline-derived CDR1 and CDR2 are SNHLY and FYNNEI. V was cut by 4 bases and J by 1 base, with 9 bases left in between. This CDR3 is built from 14 residues. Here the CDR3 DNA reads TGTGCCAGCAGTGGTAGCGGAGGCACAGATACGCAGTATTTT. It codes for CASSGSGGTDTQYF.

This clone was seen many times. This sequence joins TRBV14 and TRBJ2-3; D remains ambiguous. V shed 5 bases and J shed 7 bases, with 13 bases lying between them. Germline V CDR1 and CDR2: SGHDN, FVKESK. This CDR3 is 13 amino acids long. CDR3 residues: CASSVSPTNTQYF. The CDR3 DNA sequence: TGTGCCAGCAGCGTGAGCCCAACTAATACGCAGTATTTT.

This clone occurred many times. Other DNA sequences in this specimen translate into the identical CDR3. This sequence joins TRBV5-1 and TRBJ2-1; 8 nucleotides line up with TRBD1. From germline, CDR1 is SGHRS and CDR2 YFSETQ. This CDR3 contains 15 residues. The ends lost 3 bases at V and 3 bases at J; junction bases unmatched: 5. CDR3 residues: CASSSVQGVYNEQFF. The CDR3 nucleotides read TGCGCCAGCAGCTCGGTACAGGGGGTCTACAATGAGCAGTTCTTC.

The CDR3 DNA reads as TGTGCCAGCAGTGGACTGAGATCCAACACCGGGGAGCTGTTTTTT. Protein: CASSGLRSNTGELFF. V and J are TRBV2 and TRBJ2-2; D is uncertain. Germline V gene data show CDR1 as SNHLY and CDR2 as FYNNEI. The CDR3 sequence is 15 residues long. The V end was cut by 4 bases, the J end by 2 bases, with 11 bases between.

This clone was seen a handful of times. The V call is TRBV27, the J call TRBJ2-7; TRBD2 aligns across 10 bases. V was clipped by 5 bases and J by 4 bases; unmatched bases: 5. CDR1 and CDR2 (germline): MNHEY, SMNVEV (reference sequence). The CDR3 is made up of 14 amino acids. The CDR3 coding sequence is TGTGCCAGCAGTGCACTAGCGGGACATTACGAGCAGTACTTC. This sequence encodes CASSALAGHYEQYF.

The table lists this clone with many counts. The chain combines TRBV6-1 with TRBJ2-7, with D unclear. This CDR3 is 13 amino acids long. V lost 4 bases, J lost 3 bases, and 10 bases lay in between. Per the germline V gene, CDR1 is MNHNS and CDR2 is SASEGT. The CDR3 loop is CASSAGLGYEQYF. DNA of the CDR3: TGTGCCAGCAGTGCGGGTTTGGGCTACGAGCAGTACTTC.